These 14 T cell receptor beta chains came from one sample sequenced in a study of blood T cells in healthy people across ages. Sample-barcoded 5' priming and a J-beta primer mix drove a second PCR of 7 to 11 cycles. TCRdb redid the calling of the 5' RACE reads with MiXCR, one entry per CDR3 protein. The data hold over 1,500,000 distinct CDR3 sequences, with about 39% observed a single time. The sample consisted of blood. These receptors all stem from a human donor in good health.

In the case of this clonotype: The CDR3 ends on some other residue instead of the conserved phenylalanine or tryptophan, so this is likely a read error. The J gene is TRBJ2-2, the V gene TRBV25-1; 7 nucleotides agree with TRBD1. The trim removed 6 bases at V and 6 bases at J, leaving 10 bases unmatched. There are 15 residues in the CDR3. The germline CDR1 and CDR2 sequences are MGHDK and SYGVNS. CDR3 bases: TGTGCCAGCAGCGTACCGGGACAGAAATCCGGGGAGCTGTTTTGT. This translates into CASSVPGQKSGELFC.

The rearrangement joins TRBV5-1 to TRBJ2-4; 9 bases fit TRBD1. V was pared by 0 bases and J by 9 bases, with 4 bases of the junction left unmatched. The CDR3 loop spans 14 amino acids. The germline V gene has CDR1 SGHRS and CDR2 YFSETQ. The CDR3 sequence is CASSLGTGASIQYF. The DNA of the CDR3 is TGCGCCAGCAGCTTGGGGACAGGGGCTTCCATTCAGTACTTC.

Concerning this clonotype itself: The CDR3 does not end in the conserved phenylalanine or tryptophan, so this is likely a read error. The chain uses TRBV28 and TRBJ1-2, with D maybe TRBD1 (6 bases). Trimming stripped 6 bases from V and 5 bases from J, with 16 bases between. The CDR3 has 14 residues. Germline V gives CDR1 MDHEN, CDR2 SYDVKM. The CDR3 reads CASRSTGYAYGYTC. For the CDR3, the DNA is TGTGCCAGCAGATCCACAGGGTACGCGTATGGCTACACCTGC.

The V gene is TRBV7-2, the J gene TRBJ2-1; 8 nucleotides agree with TRBD1. CDR3 length: 16 amino acids. With 5 bases clipped from V and 0 bases from J, the junction kept 6 bases outside the gene matches. CDR1 SGHTA and CDR2 FQGNSA come from the germline V gene. CDR3 nucleotide sequence: TGTGCCAGCAGCACCCAGGGGGCACGCTCCTACAATGAGCAGTTCTTC. Its protein is CASSTQGARSYNEQFF.

V usage is TRBV7-9 and J usage is TRBJ1-4; no reliable D call. V dropped 5 bases and J dropped 8 bases, with 15 bases sitting between them. The CDR3 consists of 14 residues. Germline V gene sequence: CDR1 SEHNR, CDR2 FQNEAQ (reference sequence). The CDR3: CASSPPWTVEKLFF. In DNA form, the CDR3 reads TGTGCCAGCAGCCCACCTTGGACGGTCGAAAAACTGTTTTTT.

This clonotype was found a few times. The rearrangement links TRBV7-3 to TRBJ2-3; D ambiguous. The V gene's germline CDR1 is SGHTA and CDR2 FQGTGA. V lost 2 bases and J lost 0, with 9 bases in between. This CDR3 spans 15 amino acids. CDR3 amino acids: CASSLFGSSTDTQYF. The CDR3 DNA sequence: TGTGCCAGCAGCTTATTCGGATCTAGCACAGATACGCAGTATTTT.

Only a few counts were recorded for this clonotype. The chain carries TRBV12-3 or TRBV12-4 and TRBJ1-1; D remains ambiguous. This CDR3 spans 13 amino acids. The V end was cut by 6 bases, the J end by 2 bases, with 10 bases between. The CDR3 protein is CASRFGKNTEAFF. CDR3 nucleotide sequence: TGTGCCAGCAGGTTTGGCAAAAACACTGAAGCTTTCTTT.

This clonotype was counted between two and nine times. An end of the junction does not agree with germline; a read error may underlie this. The V gene is TRBV4-1, the J gene TRBJ2-1; D is unresolved. The V gene's germline CDR1 is MGHRA and CDR2 YSYEKL. This CDR3 is built from 12 residues. The chain's CDR3 is CASSQYPNGQFF. CDR3 DNA: TGCGCCAGCAGCCAATATCCGAATGGGCAGTTCTTC.

V gene TRBV3-1 combines with J gene TRBJ2-5, with TRBD2 as a possible D gene (5 bases). V lost 0 bases, J lost 3 bases, and 8 bases lay in between. The CDR3 extends over 14 amino acids. Germline V gene sequence: CDR1 LGHDT, CDR2 YNNKEL (reference sequence). The CDR3 sequence: CASSQDSREETQYF. Here the CDR3 DNA reads TGTGCCAGCAGCCAAGATTCGAGGGAAGAGACCCAGTACTTC.

This clonotype was counted between two and nine times. CDR3 region: CSARDPAGGPDTQYF. CDR3 in DNA: TGCAGTGCTAGAGATCCAGCGGGGGGGCCAGATACGCAGTATTTT. The V gene is TRBV20-1, the J gene TRBJ2-3; 10 bases line up with TRBD2. Germline CDR1 DFQATT, CDR2 SNEGSKA (reference sequence). The CDR3 runs to 15 residues. The V segment lost 0 bases and the J segment 4 bases; nucleotides outside the gene matches: 4.

The table lists this clonotype with a few counts. The rearrangement links TRBV19 to TRBJ1-5; no clear D gene. This CDR3 spans 15 amino acids. Germline V gene sequence: CDR1 LNHDA, CDR2 SQIVND (reference sequence). V dropped 4 bases and J dropped 1 base, with 11 bases sitting between them. The CDR3 is CASSKGEGSNQPQHF. In DNA form, the CDR3 reads TGTGCCAGTAGTAAGGGAGAAGGGAGCAATCAGCCCCAGCATTTT.

This clonotype came up once. The chain uses TRBV30 and TRBJ1-2, with D perhaps TRBD1 (6 bases). V was shortened by 2 bases and J by 3 bases, with 13 bases between the two germline ends. This CDR3 has 14 amino acids. Looked up from germline, CDR1 is GTSNPN and CDR2 is SVGIG (reference sequence). DNA of the CDR3: TGTGCCTGGAGTAAGGGGGGGTCTCACTATGGCTACACCTTC. It codes for CAWSKGGSHYGYTF.

The chain employs TRBV7-8 and TRBJ2-7, with 8 bases that match TRBD1. J was trimmed by 2 bases and V by 4 bases; bases with no gene match: 13. CDR1 is SGHVS, CDR2 FQNEAQ, per germline. The CDR3 has 17 residues. CDR3 protein: CASSSLHSGTGAYEQYF. The CDR3 DNA sequence: TGTGCCAGCAGCTCCCTCCACTCCGGGACAGGTGCCTACGAGCAGTACTTC.

The chain couples TRBV11-3 to TRBJ2-1, with TRBD2 matching over 13 bases. The trim removed 6 bases at V and 1 base at J, leaving 3 bases unmatched. The CDR3 consists of 16 residues. CDR1 is SGHNT and CDR2 is YENEEA in the germline V gene. The CDR3: CASRTTSGGSYNEQFF. In DNA, the CDR3 is TGTGCCAGCAGGACGACTAGCGGGGGGTCCTACAATGAGCAGTTCTTC.